This T cell receptor (beta chain) was found in a study of CXCR3-negative and CXCR3-positive naive CD8 T cells. Findings and limits, study-wide: High diversity, comparable across both naive subsets, contrasted with much lower diversity in memory CD8+ cells. Similar TRBV-TRBJ usage was seen in naive cells (both CXCR3-negative and CXCR3-positive), but memory cells differed. Hydrophobicity of TRB CDR3s was greater in CXCR3-positive naive cells than in CXCR3-negative naive cells.

About this clonotype: No antigen is known for it.

The method, 5' RACE with UMI labels, was used to prepare the TRB cDNA libraries. TCRdb processed the 5' RACE reads again and assigns one entry to each CDR3 protein, with no DNA. In all, the sample yields approximately 59,000 distinct CDR3 sequences. This CDR3 has 13 amino acids. CDR1 is SGHAT, CDR2 FQNNGV, per germline. The chain has TRBV11-2 and TRBJ1-2. The clonotype originates from a human donor in good health. Some clones in this sample may be carry-over from other donors' samples. The specimen was naive CXCR3+ CD8+ T cells from blood. The subset is: CD45RO-CCR7+CD27+CD95- naive CD8+ T cells expressing CXCR3 (TNR3+). The CDR3 sequence: CASSSRLDYGYTF.